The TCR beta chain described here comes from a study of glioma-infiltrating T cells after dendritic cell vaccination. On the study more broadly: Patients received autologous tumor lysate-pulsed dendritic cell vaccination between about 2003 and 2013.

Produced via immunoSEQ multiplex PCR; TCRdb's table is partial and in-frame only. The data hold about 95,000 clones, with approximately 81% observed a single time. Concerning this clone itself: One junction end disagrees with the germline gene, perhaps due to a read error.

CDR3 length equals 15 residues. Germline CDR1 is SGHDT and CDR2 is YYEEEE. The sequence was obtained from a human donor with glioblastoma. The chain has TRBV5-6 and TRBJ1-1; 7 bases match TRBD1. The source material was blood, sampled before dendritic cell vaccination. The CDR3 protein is CASSLPTGPGTEVFF. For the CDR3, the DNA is TGTGCCAGCAGCCTACCGACAGGGCCGGGCACTGAAGTTTTCTTT.